This is a list of T cell receptor beta chains from one sample in a study of T cell repertoires in cytomegalovirus infection. TCRdb re-called the reads with MiXCR, one entry per CDR3 protein. The profile covers some 590,000 distinct CDR3 sequences, with around 40% appearing a single time and around 50% taken by the ten largest. Their antigen targets remain unknown. The sample in question was cultured PBMCs, obtained from culture after CMV antigen stimulation. The source is a human donor in good health (CMV status not recorded). Some clones in this sample may be carry-over from other donors' samples. Each CDR3 is given with its conserved first and last residue. A D gene is named only where the DNA matches it firmly. The size field is filled for only some rows; it gives once, few, many or a size class.

size: once
V: TRBV29-1
J: TRBJ1-1
D: NA
length: 11
CDR3: CSVGNTHEAFF
DNA: TGCAGCGTTGGTAACACCCATGAAGCTTTCTTT

size: NA
V: TRBV15
J: TRBJ1-6
D: NA
length: 14
CDR3: CATSRVGDNSPLHF
DNA: TGTGCCACCAGCAGAGTGGGGGATAATTCACCCCTCCACTTT

size: many
V: TRBV7-2
J: TRBJ2-2
D: NA
length: 16
CDR3: CASSLRSGTYTGELFF
DNA: TGTGCCAGCAGCTTAAGGTCCGGGACCTACACCGGGGAGCTGTTTTTT

size: NA
V: TRBV5-6
J: TRBJ2-1
D: NA
length: 16
CDR3: CASSGAGTTHFDEQFF
DNA: TGTGCCAGCAGCGGAGCCGGGACAACCCATTTCGATGAGCAGTTCTTC

size: few
V: TRBV6-5
J: TRBJ2-3
D: NA
length: 14
CDR3: CASSYSRSIDTQYF
DNA: TGTGCCAGCAGTTACTCGAGGTCAATAGATACGCAGTATTTT

size: once
V: TRBV7-2
J: TRBJ2-1
D: TRBD2
length: 15
CDR3: CASSLDGTSYSEQFF
DNA: TGTGCCAGCAGCTTAGACGGGACTAGTTACAGTGAGCAGTTCTTC

size: few
V: TRBV7-9
J: TRBJ1-5
D: TRBD1
length: 15
CDR3: CASSLDRDSNQPQHF
DNA: TGTGCCAGCAGCTTGGACAGGGATAGCAATCAGCCCCAGCATTTT

size: NA
V: TRBV6-1
J: TRBJ1-1
D: NA
length: 18
CDR3: CASSEHPRYWRSNTEAFF
DNA: TGTGCCAGCAGTGAACATCCACGATATTGGAGGAGTAACACTGAAGCTTTCTTT

size: NA
V: TRBV7-2
J: TRBJ2-1
D: NA
length: 13
CDR3: CASSPRGANEQFF
DNA: TGTGCCAGCAGCCCCAGGGGGGCGAATGAGCAGTTCTTC

size: NA
V: TRBV4-2
J: TRBJ2-7
D: NA
length: 15
CDR3: CASSQEGGILYEQYF
DNA: TGTGCCAGCAGCCAAGAAGGCGGGATCCTCTACGAGCAGTACTTC

size: NA
V: TRBV7-2
J: TRBJ2-5
D: NA
length: 14
CDR3: CASSFSDRQETQYF
DNA: TGTGCCAGCAGCTTCTCCGACCGCCAAGAGACCCAGTACTTC

size: few
V: TRBV7-6
J: TRBJ1-2
D: NA
length: 15
CDR3: CASSLAASGDYGYTF
DNA: TGTGCCAGCAGCTTAGCGGCCTCGGGCGACTATGGCTACACCTTC

size: NA
V: TRBV19
J: TRBJ2-1
D: NA
length: 13
CDR3: CASSSVGYNEQFF
DNA: TGTGCCAGTAGTTCTGTGGGGTACAATGAGCAGTTCTTC

size: NA
V: TRBV5-6
J: TRBJ1-2
D: NA
length: 15
CDR3: CASSPVAGPNYGYTF
DNA: TGTGCCAGCAGCCCCGTGGCGGGGCCCAACTATGGCTACACCTTC

size: NA
V: TRBV7-2
J: TRBJ1-3
D: NA
length: 16
CDR3: CASSWDGPLSGNTIYF
DNA: TGTGCCAGCAGCTGGGACGGGCCCCTCTCTGGAAACACCATATATTTT

size: NA
V: TRBV5-5
J: TRBJ2-3
D: NA
length: 16
CDR3: CASSLFPGRSTDTQYF
DNA: TGTGCCAGCAGCTTGTTTCCAGGCCGCAGCACAGATACGCAGTATTTT

size: NA
V: TRBV7-8
J: TRBJ2-1
D: NA
length: 13
CDR3: CASSFGSGDEQFF
DNA: TGTGCCAGCAGTTTTGGAAGTGGGGATGAGCAGTTCTTC

size: NA
V: TRBV23-1
J: TRBJ2-3
D: NA
length: 15
CDR3: CASSQSPLGADTQYF
DNA: TGCGCCAGCAGTCAATCCCCGTTAGGGGCAGATACGCAGTATTTT

size: NA
V: TRBV20-1
J: TRBJ2-7
D: NA
length: 14
CDR3: CSAPPRKNGYEQYF
DNA: TGCAGTGCCCCACCAAGGAAAAACGGCTACGAGCAGTACTTC

size: NA
V: TRBV7-6
J: TRBJ2-2
D: TRBD2
length: 15
CDR3: CASSLRTSGTGELFF
DNA: TGTGCCAGCAGCTTAAGAACTAGCGGGACCGGGGAGCTGTTTTTT

size: NA
V: TRBV10-3
J: TRBJ2-7
D: NA
length: 14
CDR3: CAISERLDIYEQYF
DNA: TGTGCCATCAGTGAGCGACTAGATATCTACGAGCAGTACTTC

size: NA
V: TRBV18
J: TRBJ2-3
D: TRBD1
length: 16
CDR3: CASSRTRQGAVDTQYF
DNA: TGTGCCAGCTCACGGACCCGACAGGGGGCTGTAGATACGCAGTATTTT

size: NA
V: TRBV12-3/TRBV12-4
J: TRBJ2-7
D: NA
length: 13
CDR3: CASSLFRGVEQYF
DNA: TGTGCCAGCAGTTTGTTCAGGGGAGTCGAGCAGTACTTC

size: NA
V: TRBV3-1
J: TRBJ2-7
D: NA
length: 14
CDR3: CASTSRWGSREQYF
DNA: TGTGCCAGCACCTCACGTTGGGGCAGCCGAGAGCAGTACTTC

size: NA
V: TRBV7-2
J: TRBJ2-3
D: NA
length: 14
CDR3: CASSLPSQQDTQYF
DNA: TGTGCCAGCAGCTTACCCTCACAGCAAGATACGCAGTATTTT

size: NA
V: TRBV6-2/TRBV6-3
J: TRBJ2-7
D: NA
length: 12
CDR3: CASSTPFYEQYF
DNA: TGTGCCAGCAGCACCCCTTTCTACGAGCAGTACTTC

size: many
V: TRBV7-2
J: TRBJ2-5
D: TRBD2
length: 16
CDR3: CASSRQALAVAETQYF
DNA: TGTGCCAGCAGCCGCCAAGCACTAGCGGTCGCAGAGACCCAGTACTTC

size: few
V: TRBV6-1
J: TRBJ1-4
D: NA
length: 11
CDR3: CASTWGGKLFF
DNA: TGTGCCAGCACTTGGGGGGGAAAACTGTTTTTT

size: few
V: TRBV11-2
J: TRBJ1-3
D: NA
length: 14
CDR3: CASSRGWAGNTIYF
DNA: TGTGCCAGCAGCCGGGGATGGGCTGGAAACACCATATATTTT

size: few
V: TRBV7-2
J: TRBJ2-7
D: TRBD1
length: 13
CDR3: CASSLGQGSPQYF
DNA: TGTGCCAGCAGCTTGGGACAGGGATCTCCGCAGTACTTC

size: NA
V: TRBV12-3/TRBV12-4
J: TRBJ2-1
D: NA
length: 14
CDR3: CASSPQFGHNEQFF
DNA: TGTGCCAGCAGTCCCCAGTTCGGGCACAATGAGCAGTTCTTC

size: NA
V: TRBV7-4
J: TRBJ1-1
D: NA
length: 14
CDR3: CASSLGGSSTEAFF
DNA: TGTGCCAGCAGCTTAGGGGGCAGTTCGACTGAAGCTTTCTTT

size: few
V: TRBV12-5
J: TRBJ2-1
D: NA
length: 19
CDR3: CASASAQALLKTSYNEQFF
DNA: TGTGCTAGTGCCTCGGCACAGGCCCTATTGAAAACATCCTACAATGAGCAGTTCTTC

size: NA
V: TRBV10-3
J: TRBJ2-3
D: NA
length: 15
CDR3: CAIRPGGPPTDTQYF
DNA: TGTGCCATCAGGCCCGGGGGCCCCCCCACAGATACGCAGTATTTT

size: NA
V: TRBV12-3/TRBV12-4
J: TRBJ2-1
D: NA
length: 14
CDR3: CASGTDSSFNEQFF
DNA: TGTGCCAGCGGTACCGACTCGTCTTTCAATGAGCAGTTCTTC

size: NA
V: TRBV28
J: TRBJ2-7
D: TRBD2
length: 15
CDR3: CASSSLAESSYEQYF
DNA: TGTGCCAGCAGTTCGCTAGCGGAGAGCTCCTACGAGCAGTACTTC

size: NA
V: TRBV6-1
J: TRBJ1-1
D: NA
length: 13
CDR3: CASSEGHPTEAFF
DNA: TGTGCCAGCAGTGAGGGACATCCCACTGAAGCTTTCTTT